This T cell receptor (beta chain) was found in a study of blood T cell repertoires in COVID-19. Study-level information: In each case, the material was cDNA or gDNA derived from T cells, B-cell-depleted T cells, or PBMCs.

From germline, CDR1 is LNHNV and CDR2 YYDKDF (reference sequence). There are 15 residues in the CDR3. V gave up 0 bases and J gave up 2 bases, with 8 bases separating them. As handled by the study authors: For nucleated cells, counts were estimated from reference gene primer amplification. Repertoires were generated with immunoSEQ multiplex PCR, while TCRdb's copy carries only in-frame clones and drops some. V and J calls and clone size are those listed in that table; D and trimming were worked out from the DNA. Of about 130,000 clones in the sample, around nine tenths are singletons; the top ten hold around 2%.

The sequenced sample was peripheral blood. This chain connects TRBV15 to TRBJ2-4; D gene unclear. The sequence was collected from a man aged 45 to 65 with COVID-19, enrolled during active disease. The CDR3 reads CATSRDYSSKNIQYF. The CDR3 region has the DNA TGTGCCACCAGCAGAGATTACAGTTCCAAAAACATTCAGTACTTC.